The next 29 T cell receptor beta chains were all read from a single sample in a study of T cell changes during pregnancy in multiple sclerosis. Sequencing used immunoSEQ multiplex PCR; TCRdb keeps in-frame clones, though not all of them. The profile covers under 100,000 clones, with around 90% appearing a single time and 1.5% to 2% taken by the ten largest. The sequencing used peripheral blood, collected in the first trimester of pregnancy. The origin of the receptors is a female donor in good health, enrolled as a control in a pregnancy study.

V is TRBV7-9 and J is TRBJ1-6; 8 bases match TRBD1. Germline V gene lookup returns CDR1 SEHNR and CDR2 FQNEAQ (reference sequence). The J segment lost 3 bases and the V segment lost 3 bases, leaving 4 bases of the junction unmatched. This CDR3 region has 16 residues. Here the CDR3 reads CASSFGQGFYNSPLHF. CDR3 nucleotides: TGTGCCAGCAGCTTCGGACAGGGATTCTATAATTCACCCCTCCACTTT.

V is TRBV10-1 and J is TRBJ1-4, with 10 bases aligning to TRBD1. With 0 bases clipped from V and 7 bases from J, the junction kept 11 bases outside the gene matches. From germline, CDR1 is WNHNN and CDR2 SYGVQD (reference sequence). There are 18 residues in the CDR3. The chain's CDR3 is CASSESRDRGRGGEKLFF. CDR3 DNA sequence: TGCGCCAGCAGTGAGTCCCGGGACAGGGGAAGGGGCGGTGAAAAACTGTTTTTT.

The gene calls are TRBV7-9 and TRBJ1-2; 8 bases are a match to TRBD1. This CDR3 has 15 residues. The V and J ends lost 5 bases and 5 bases, in that order; junction bases with no gene match: 10. Per germline, CDR1 SEHNR and CDR2 FQNEAQ (reference sequence). The CDR3 DNA sequence: TGTGCCAGCAGCCAGTCGGACAGGGAAGCTTATGGCTACACCTTC. Translation gives CASSQSDREAYGYTF.

The chain links TRBV7-9 to TRBJ1-6; D possibly corresponds to TRBD1 (6 bases). Germline V gives CDR1 SEHNR, CDR2 FQNEAQ (reference sequence). Between the trimmed V and J ends, which lost 3 bases and 9 bases, there was a span of 9 bases. The CDR3 loop spans 13 amino acids. In DNA form, the CDR3 reads TGTGCCAGCAGCTTGGACAGTTCTTCACCCCTCCACTTT. This codes for CASSLDSSSPLHF. The whole variable domain, filled in from reference TRBV7-9 and TRBJ1-6, reads DTGVSQNPRHKITKRGQNVTFRCDPISEHNRLYWYRQTLGQGPEFLTYFQNEAQLEKSRLLSDRFSAERPKGSFSTLEIQRTEQGDSAMYLCASSLDSSSPLHFGNGTRLTVT.

V and J are TRBV14 and TRBJ1-6; no definite D call. There are 15 residues in the CDR3. Germline-derived CDR1 and CDR2 are SGHDN and FVKESK. V lost 7 bases to trimming and J lost 7 bases, with 17 bases between them. The CDR3 nucleotides are TGTGCCAGCAAAAAGGGAGTCCAATTAAATTCACCCCTCCACTTT. Its translation: CASKKGVQLNSPLHF.

The chain recombines TRBV7-9 with TRBJ2-1; TRBD2 matches at 16 bases. CDR1 is SEHNR, CDR2 FQNEAQ, per germline (reference sequence). CDR3 length equals 18 residues. Trimming cost V 6 bases and J 0 bases; bases outside gene matches: 5. Written as DNA, the CDR3 is TGTGCCAGCAGTACGGGACTAGCGGGGGGGCCCTCCTACAATGAGCAGTTCTTC. Residues: CASSTGLAGGPSYNEQFF.

The chain recombines TRBV4-1 with TRBJ1-5; D gene unclear. The CDR3 spans 13 residues. V lost 0 bases, J lost 9 bases, and 9 bases lay in between. Germline V lookup: CDR1 MGHRA, CDR2 YSYEKL. CDR3 residues: CASSQEGSRPQHF. CDR3 sequence (DNA): TGCGCCAGCAGCCAAGAGGGCAGCCGGCCCCAGCATTTT.

The genes are TRBV13 and TRBJ2-7; 7 nucleotides agree with TRBD2. CDR1 is PRHDT and CDR2 is FYEKMQ in the germline V gene (reference sequence). The CDR3 runs to 12 residues. After removal of 5 bases from V and 6 bases from J, the junction contained 4 bases not matched to a gene. CDR3 in amino acids: CASSHPSGEQYF. The CDR3 DNA sequence: TGTGCCAGCAGCCACCCTAGCGGCGAGCAGTACTTC. Variable domain in full (rest from reference TRBV13 and TRBJ2-7): AAGVIQSPRHLIKEKRETATLKCYPIPRHDTVYWYQQGPGQDPQFLISFYEKMQSDKGSIPDRFSAQQFSDYHSELNMSSLELGDSALYFCASSHPSGEQYFGPGTRLTVT.

This rearrangement joins TRBV6-1 to TRBJ2-3; possible D gene TRBD1, 6 bases. The germline gives CDR1 MNHNS, CDR2 SASEGT. Trimming removed 6 bases from V and 5 bases from J, with 9 bases in between. The CDR3 has 12 amino acids. Written as DNA, the CDR3 is TGTGCCAGCAGCAGGGGTGAAGATACGCAGTATTTT. Translated, it gives CASSRGEDTQYF.

The rearrangement joins TRBV10-3 to TRBJ1-2; a weak D match, TRBD1 (6 bases). The CDR3 totals 14 residues. The germline V and J ends were trimmed by 2 bases and 6 bases, with 13 bases remaining between them. Germline values: CDR1 ENHRY, CDR2 SYGVKD. The CDR3 nucleotides are TGTGCCATCAGTGAGCAGGGGCTAAGGGATGGCTACACCTTC. It translates to CAISEQGLRDGYTF.

The chain recombines TRBV27 with TRBJ2-6; 8 bases agree with TRBD1. The CDR3 totals 20 residues. Per germline, CDR1 MNHEY and CDR2 SMNVEV (reference sequence). V lost 7 bases, J lost 4 bases, and 21 bases stayed unmatched. The CDR3 protein is CASTSPRDRWKGRGANVLTF. CDR3 in DNA: TGTGCCAGCACCTCCCCCCGGGACAGGTGGAAAGGGAGGGGGGCCAACGTCCTGACTTTC. Complete variable domain (other parts from reference TRBV27 and TRBJ2-6): EAQVTQNPRYLITVTGKKLTVTCSQNMNHEYMSWYRQDPGLGLRQIYYSMNVEVTDKGDVPEGYKVSRKEKRNFPLILESPSPNQTSLYFCASTSPRDRWKGRGANVLTFGAGSRLTVL.

V gene TRBV19 combines with J gene TRBJ1-4; D is undetermined. V gave up 7 bases and J gave up 7 bases, with 10 bases separating them. Per the germline V gene, CDR1 is LNHDA and CDR2 is SQIVND (reference sequence). This CDR3 has 12 amino acids. The CDR3 sequence: CASKSGSEKLFF. DNA of the CDR3: TGTGCCAGTAAGTCCGGGTCTGAAAAACTGTTTTTT.

The chain has TRBV28 and TRBJ1-2; D gene unclear. Germline assignment: CDR1 MDHEN and CDR2 SYDVKM. With 7 bases removed from V and 0 bases from J, the gap between germline ends came to 12 bases. The CDR3 is 14 amino acids. The CDR3 is CASNLPGTNYGYTF. The CDR3 DNA follows: TGTGCCAGCAACCTACCCGGGACTAACTATGGCTACACCTTC.

The CDR3 reads CSLGYRGSEAFF. CDR3 DNA: TGCAGCCTAGGATACAGGGGATCTGAAGCTTTCTTT. The chain couples TRBV29-1 to TRBJ1-1; TRBD1 agrees at 7 bases. Germline assignment: CDR1 SQVTM and CDR2 ANQGSEA. CDR3 size: 12 residues. Trimming cost V 8 bases and J 6 bases; bases outside gene matches: 9.

The rearrangement links TRBV6-5 to TRBJ1-6; D may be TRBD1 (5 bases). The CDR3 covers 14 residues. Trimming took off 6 bases at V and 7 bases at J, with 13 bases between the two ends. Per the germline V gene, CDR1 is MNHEY and CDR2 is SVGAGI. The CDR3 is CASSQQANNSPLHF. CDR3 coding DNA: TGTGCCAGCAGCCAACAGGCGAACAATTCACCCCTCCACTTT.

The chain links TRBV27 to TRBJ2-3, with a weak D call TRBD1 (5 bases). CDR3 length: 15 residues. The V gene lost 6 bases and the J gene lost 2 bases, with 15 bases spanning the gap. The V gene's germline CDR1 is MNHEY and CDR2 SMNVEV (reference sequence). Here the CDR3 reads CASSPRYRITDTQYF. CDR3 DNA sequence: TGTGCCAGCAGCCCCCGCTACAGGATCACAGATACGCAGTATTTT.

The chain is built from TRBV6-1 and TRBJ1-2; D is uncertain. The ends were cut back, 6 bases at V and 4 bases at J, with 9 bases in the middle. CDR3 size: 12 residues. CDR1 is MNHNS, CDR2 SASEGT, per germline. CDR3 in DNA: TGTGCCAGCAGGAGCCTAGGCTATGGCTACACCTTC. Its protein is CASRSLGYGYTF.

This rearrangement joins TRBV7-6 to TRBJ2-3, with a possible D match to TRBD2 (5 bases). V shed 4 bases and J shed 0 bases, with 11 bases lying between them. Germline CDR1 is SGHVS and CDR2 is FNYEAQ. This CDR3 has 15 residues. CDR3 amino acids: CASSSPGGSTDTQYF. CDR3 bases: TGTGCCAGCAGCTCCCCGGGCGGGAGCACAGATACGCAGTATTTT. Supplemented by reference TRBV7-6 and TRBJ2-3, the full variable domain reads GAGVSQSPRYKVTKRGQDVALRCDPISGHVSLYWYRQALGQGPEFLTYFNYEAQQDKSGLPNDRFSAERPEGSISTLTIQRTEQRDSAMYRCASSSPGGSTDTQYFGPGTRLTVL.

The rearrangement joins TRBV11-2 to TRBJ2-7, with D tentatively TRBD2 (5 bases). CDR1 and CDR2 from the germline V gene are SGHAT and FQNNGV. This CDR3 contains 14 residues. The V gene lost 4 bases and the J gene lost 2 bases, with 12 bases spanning the gap. CDR3 region: CASSSNGVAYEQYF. The CDR3 bases are TGTGCCAGCAGCTCCAACGGGGTGGCCTACGAGCAGTACTTC.

The chain couples TRBV4-3 to TRBJ2-3; 8 nucleotides align to TRBD1. The trim removed 0 bases at V and 5 bases at J, leaving 10 bases unmatched. CDR1 is LGHNA, CDR2 YSLEER, per germline. The CDR3 length is 17 residues. CDR3 amino acids: CASSQDTNRGMRDTQYF. DNA for the CDR3: TGCGCCAGCAGCCAAGATACGAACAGGGGGATGAGAGATACGCAGTATTTT.

Only one count was recorded for this clone. The chain recombines TRBV6-1 with TRBJ2-5, with D possibly being TRBD1 (6 bases). CDR3 length equals 13 residues. Trimming cost V 4 bases and J 3 bases, with 9 bases left between them. Germline V gene sequence: CDR1 MNHNS, CDR2 SASEGT. The CDR3 reads CASSGTAKETQYF. The CDR3 nucleotides read TGTGCCAGCAGTGGGACAGCGAAAGAGACCCAGTACTTC.

The chain employs TRBV7-9 and TRBJ2-7, with D tentatively TRBD2 (6 bases). CDR3 size: 12 residues. V dropped 5 bases and J dropped 9 bases, with 14 bases sitting between them. CDR1 SEHNR and CDR2 FQNEAQ come from the germline V gene (reference sequence). The CDR3 DNA reads TGTGCCAGCAGCCCTGAGGGGACTCCGCAGTACTTC. It specifies CASSPEGTPQYF. Combining the CDR3 with reference TRBV7-9 and TRBJ2-7 gives the whole variable domain DTGVSQNPRHKITKRGQNVTFRCDPISEHNRLYWYRQTLGQGPEFLTYFQNEAQLEKSRLLSDRFSAERPKGSFSTLEIQRTEQGDSAMYLCASSPEGTPQYFGPGTRLTVT.

CDR3 coding DNA: TGTGCCAGCAGTGAAGCAGGTAGGGGAGGCACTGAAGCTTTCTTT. This encodes CASSEAGRGGTEAFF. The J gene is TRBJ1-1, the V gene TRBV2; tentative D call: TRBD1 (5 bases). Germline V gene data show CDR1 as SNHLY and CDR2 as FYNNEI. V lost 0 bases and J 4 bases, leaving 12 bases between the germline ends. The length of the CDR3 is 15 residues. Full variable domain (remainder filled in from reference TRBV2 and TRBJ1-1): EPEVTQTPSHQVTQMGQEVILRCVPISNHLYFYWYRQILGQKVEFLVSFYNNEISEKSEIFDDQFSVERPDGSNFTLKIRSTKLEDSAMYFCASSEAGRGGTEAFFGQGTRLTVV.

Details on this clone: Other DNA variants within this sample encode the same CDR3. The chain has TRBV6-5 and TRBJ1-4; 8 bases match TRBD1. Germline V gene lookup returns CDR1 MNHEY and CDR2 SVGAGI. Unmatched junction bases numbered 7, after V lost 2 bases and J lost 5 bases. This CDR3 has 16 amino acids. The CDR3 is CASSYLSGTGNEKLFF. DNA of the CDR3: TGTGCCAGCAGTTACCTCTCCGGGACAGGCAATGAAAAACTGTTTTTT.

V and J are TRBV9 and TRBJ1-2; D unresolved. CDR3 length: 9 amino acids. In germline, CDR1 is SGDLS, CDR2 YYNGEE. Trimming removed 1 base from V and 12 bases from J, with 4 bases in between. For the CDR3, the DNA is TGTGCCAGCAGCGTAAATAACACCTTC. As protein: CASSVNNTF.

This chain uses TRBV4-3 with TRBJ2-3; 11 bases are a match to TRBD2. Germline V gene data show CDR1 as LGHNA and CDR2 as YSLEER. Losses at the gene ends were 3 bases for V and 10 bases for J; bases not matched to a gene: 15. This CDR3 spans 17 amino acids. DNA for the CDR3: TGCGCCAGCAGCCAGACGCTAGCGGGGGGCGCCCGAGGGGCGCAGTATTTT. Amino acids: CASSQTLAGGARGAQYF.

The chain combines TRBV19 with TRBJ1-2, with unresolved D. The ends were cut back, 4 bases at V and 4 bases at J, with 10 bases in the middle. The V gene's germline CDR1 is LNHDA and CDR2 SQIVND (reference sequence). The CDR3 spans 13 residues. In DNA form, the CDR3 reads TGTGCCAGTAGTACACATCGTCGCTATGGCTACACCTTC. Translating it yields CASSTHRRYGYTF.

As DNA, the CDR3 is TGTGCCAGCAGCACCGGACTGATCAATCAGCCCCAGCATTTT. Translation: CASSTGLINQPQHF. V gene TRBV5-8 combines with J gene TRBJ1-5; D gene ambiguous. The CDR3 has 14 amino acids. Germline V gene sequence: CDR1 SGHTS, CDR2 YDEGEE. V gave up 4 bases and J gave up 3 bases, with 11 bases separating them. Together with reference TRBV5-8 and TRBJ1-5, the CDR3 gives the full variable domain: EAGVTQSPTHLIKTRGQQATLRCSPISGHTSVYWYQQALGLGLQFLLWYDEGEERNRGNFPPRFSGRQFPNYSSELNVNALELEDSALYLCASSTGLINQPQHFGDGTRLSIL.

The V and J genes are TRBV7-9 and TRBJ1-4; 7 bases align to TRBD1. Per germline, CDR1 SEHNR and CDR2 FQNEAQ (reference sequence). This CDR3 is 13 amino acids long. J lost 11 bases, V lost 3 bases, and 6 bases had no gene match. CDR3 loop: CASSFAAGGKLFF. DNA of the CDR3: TGTGCCAGCAGCTTTGCTGCAGGGGGGAAACTGTTTTTT.